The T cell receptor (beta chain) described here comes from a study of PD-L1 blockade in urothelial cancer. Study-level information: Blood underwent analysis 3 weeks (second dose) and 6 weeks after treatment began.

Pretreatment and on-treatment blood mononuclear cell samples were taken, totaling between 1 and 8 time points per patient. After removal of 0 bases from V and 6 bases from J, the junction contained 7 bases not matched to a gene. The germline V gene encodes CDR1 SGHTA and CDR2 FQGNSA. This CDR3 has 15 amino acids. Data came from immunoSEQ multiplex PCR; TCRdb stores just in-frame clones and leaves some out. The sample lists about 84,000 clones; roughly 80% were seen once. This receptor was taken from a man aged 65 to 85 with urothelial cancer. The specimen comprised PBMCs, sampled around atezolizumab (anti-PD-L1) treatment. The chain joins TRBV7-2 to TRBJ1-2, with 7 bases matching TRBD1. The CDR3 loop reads CASSLAKTGFNGYTF. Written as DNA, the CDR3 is TGTGCCAGCAGCTTAGCGAAGACAGGGTTTAATGGCTACACCTTC.